This TCR beta chain appears in the sequencing data of a study of early T cells in non-severe SARS-CoV-2 infection (dated by TCRdb to the early 2020s). At the level of the whole study: Bulk RNA from unsorted whole blood was used for TCR sequencing, so alpha and beta chains could not be paired. The full study reports these points: VDJdb matching was skewed toward anti-spike CD8 responses and likely underestimated virus-specific expansions by missing private and CD4 specificities.

Set within a cohort of healthcare workers in London, UK, this nested case-control study involved weekly PCR testing of nasopharyngeal swabs along with blood sampling. Healthcare workers were recruited between 23 and 31 March 2020, during the week of the UK lockdown, and were followed weekly for up to about 15 weeks. This clonotype occurred many times. There is no known antigen for this receptor. One base away there is no much larger clone; base qualities are not given. Libraries came from 5' RACE. Reads for this sample came from a NextSeq 500. In the TCR library protocol, unique molecular identifiers were attached to individual cDNA molecules to correct for PCR bias and sequencing error. Sequencing covered both TCR alpha and beta chains, and within each sample the abundances of alpha and beta sequences were tightly co-correlated. From the authors' description of their analysis: Decombinator V4 was used to perform V gene, J gene and CDR3 annotation of TCR sequences. Expanded TCRs were defined as changing significantly between any two time points under a Poisson model with p below 0.0001. Abundances of TCRs were expressed as counts per million after normalisation to the total number of TCRs sequenced in each sample. TRAV1-2 paired with TRAJ12, TRAJ20 or TRAJ33 defined MAIT TCRs, while TRAV10 paired with TRAJ18 defined iNKT TCRs. VDJdb, accessed on 1 November 2021, was searched for TCRs annotated for CMV, EBV and SARS-CoV-2, and TCRs annotated for more than one antigen were excluded. TCRdb reworked the public reads: Q25 trimming with fastp, MiXCR clone assembly, productive beta chains retained. Records with the same CDR3 protein are collapsed into one entry carrying the most frequent genes and DNA. These V and J calls derive from TCRdb rather than the authors' analysis. In this sample the table shows more than 25,000 distinct CDR3 sequences, 8.5% to 10% of which occur a single time. The leading ten clones occupy about an eighth of the sample.

Reading from cysteine to phenylalanine, the CDR3 counts 15 amino acids. Only CDR3 DNA remains: 45 bases, in frame from the first base. Looking up the germline V gene yields CDR1 MNHEY and CDR2 SVGEGT. Trimming takes 7 bases from V and 0 bases from J, and the germline ends sit 15 bases apart. Source material: whole blood. Here the chain combines TRBV6-2 or TRBV6-3 and TRBJ1-1, and perhaps TRBD1 as D gene, on 5 matching bases. This clonotype originated in an adult who was a healthcare worker with PCR-confirmed SARS-CoV-2 infection or an uninfected control (not recorded which). The DNA sequence follows: TGTGCCAGCACGAAGGGGCGCTTCTTGAACACTGAAGCTTTCTTT. Its product reads: CASTKGRFLNTEAFF.